What follows are 12 T cell receptor beta chains derived from one specimen sequenced in a study of blood T cell repertoires in COVID-19 (dated by TCRdb to the early 2020s). The library was built by means of the immunoSEQ multiplex PCR assay. The table was pulled from immuneACCESS by TCRdb, which kept in-frame rearrangements only. Such tables lose some clones; where checked, under half of the loss comes from unresolved V genes, and the rest has no known cause. The sample table contains roughly 110,000 clones; only one count was recorded for roughly 81% of them. 1.1% to 1.5% of the sample belongs to the ten largest clones. The sequencing input was peripheral blood. These receptors were collected from a middle-aged man with acute or convalescent COVID-19.

V gene TRBV6-5 combines with J gene TRBJ1-2; 10 bases are shared with TRBD1. Germline CDR1 reads MNHEY; CDR2 reads SVGAGI. After removal of 7 bases from V and 3 bases from J, the junction contained 5 bases not matched to a gene. CDR3 length: 14 amino acids. The CDR3 bases are TGTGCCAGCACCTCCGGGACAGGGGACTATGGCTACACCTTC. Amino acid sequence: CASTSGTGDYGYTF.

The chain uses TRBV29-1 and TRBJ2-2, with D possibly matching TRBD1 (5 bases). Trimming left V 7 bases short and J 6 bases short, with 9 bases between. Germline CDR1 and CDR2: SQVTM and ANQGSEA. There are 11 residues in the CDR3. This CDR3 is CSARVAGELFF. The CDR3 bases are TGCAGCGCCAGGGTGGCCGGGGAGCTGTTTTTT.

This clone turned up a few times. The chain couples TRBV6-2 or TRBV6-3 to TRBJ2-5; 15 bases fit TRBD2. There are 15 residues in the CDR3. Germline V lookup: CDR1 MNHEY, CDR2 SVGEGT. V dropped 4 bases and J dropped 4; count of bases not matched to a gene: 1. CDR3 protein: CASSWTSGGAETQYF. The CDR3 DNA reads TGTGCCAGCAGTTGGACTAGCGGGGGGGCAGAGACCCAGTACTTC.

This sequence joins TRBV19 and TRBJ1-2; no firm D call. Trimming took off 8 bases at V and 4 bases at J, with 23 bases between the two ends. Per germline, CDR1 LNHDA and CDR2 SQIVND (reference sequence). CDR3 length: 16 amino acids. The CDR3 DNA reads as TGTGCCAGTTCGGCTCTGACCGGTCCAGGAACCTATGGCTACACCTTC. Encoded protein: CASSALTGPGTYGYTF.

The rearrangement links TRBV15 to TRBJ2-3, with TRBD2 identical over 15 bases. This CDR3 is 17 amino acids long. CDR1 is LNHNV and CDR2 is YYDKDF in the germline V gene (reference sequence). V gave up 1 base and J gave up 2 bases; unmatched junction bases: 1. The CDR3 region is CATSRGTSGRATDTQYF. DNA for the CDR3: TGTGCCACCAGCAGAGGGACTAGCGGGAGGGCCACAGATACGCAGTATTTT.

The chain is built from TRBV18 and TRBJ2-5, with TRBD2 matching over 9 bases. With V trimmed by 6 bases and J by 2 bases, 4 bases remained unmatched. Germline V gives CDR1 KGHSH, CDR2 LQKENI. This CDR3 has 14 amino acids. The CDR3 is CASSLTSGQETQYF. In nucleotides, the CDR3 is TGTGCCAGCTCCTTGACTAGCGGACAAGAGACCCAGTACTTC.

The rearrangement links TRBV21-1 to TRBJ1-4. TRBV21-1 is given as a pseudogene. The CDR3 covers 16 residues. Written as DNA, the CDR3 is TGTGCCAGCAGCACCTCCGCCGGGGGAGGCGGTGAAAAACTGTTTTTT. Its translation: CASSTSAGGGGEKLFF.

This clone came up once. The chain couples TRBV5-6 to TRBJ1-2; D not certain. Germline CDR1 SGHDT, CDR2 YYEEEE. CDR3 length equals 13 residues. V lost 9 bases and J lost 7, with 19 bases in between. CDR3 sequence reads: CATQRGQWGGYTF. In DNA form, the CDR3 reads TGTGCCACCCAAAGAGGGCAATGGGGTGGCTACACCTTC.

This chain connects TRBV7-2 to TRBJ2-7; tentatively, D is TRBD1 (6 bases). V lost 0 bases, J lost 2 bases, and 11 bases lay in between. The CDR3 spans 15 residues. Looked up from germline, CDR1 is SGHTA and CDR2 is FQGNSA. CDR3 DNA sequence: TGTGCCAGCAGCTTAGCGGGGGCCTCCGCCTACGAGCAGTACTTC. Encoded protein: CASSLAGASAYEQYF.

CDR3 nucleotides: TGTGCCAGCAGTTTCCCGGGTTCGACTTTCTTT. Its translation: CASSFPGSTFF. This chain joins TRBV28 and TRBJ1-1; the D is unclear. The germline gives CDR1 MDHEN, CDR2 SYDVKM. The CDR3 has 11 residues. The V end was cut by 3 bases, the J end by 12 bases, with 11 bases between.

Turning to this clone: A junction boundary mismatches the germline segment, possibly from a read error. The chain combines TRBV7-7 with TRBJ2-3, with D perhaps matching TRBD2 (6 bases). The V gene's germline CDR1 is SSHAT and CDR2 FNYEAQ (reference sequence). CDR3 length: 15 amino acids. In DNA form, the CDR3 reads TGTGCTAGCAGCCCATACCCTAGCGGCACAGATACGCAGTATTTT. It codes for CASSPYPSGTDTQYF.

The chain carries TRBV7-2 and TRBJ2-7, with 9 bases aligning to TRBD2. Germline V lookup: CDR1 SGHTA, CDR2 FQGNSA. With V trimmed by 1 base and J by 1 base, 2 bases remained unmatched. The CDR3 has 15 residues. The CDR3 nucleotides are TGTGCCAGCAGCTTAGGCCTAGCGGGATCCTACGAGCAGTACTTC. Protein sequence: CASSLGLAGSYEQYF.